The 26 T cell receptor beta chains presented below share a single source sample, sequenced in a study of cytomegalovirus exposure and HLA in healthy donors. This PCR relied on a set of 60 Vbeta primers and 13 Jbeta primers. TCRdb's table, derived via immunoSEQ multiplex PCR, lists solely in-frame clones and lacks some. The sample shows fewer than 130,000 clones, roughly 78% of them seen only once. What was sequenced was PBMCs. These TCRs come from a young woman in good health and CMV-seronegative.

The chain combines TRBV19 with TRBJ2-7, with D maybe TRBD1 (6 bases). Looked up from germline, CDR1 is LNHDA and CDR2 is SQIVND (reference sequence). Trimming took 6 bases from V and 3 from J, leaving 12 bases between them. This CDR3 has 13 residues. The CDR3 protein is CASSPGTLYEQYF. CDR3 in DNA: TGTGCCAGTAGCCCAGGGACACTCTACGAGCAGTACTTC.

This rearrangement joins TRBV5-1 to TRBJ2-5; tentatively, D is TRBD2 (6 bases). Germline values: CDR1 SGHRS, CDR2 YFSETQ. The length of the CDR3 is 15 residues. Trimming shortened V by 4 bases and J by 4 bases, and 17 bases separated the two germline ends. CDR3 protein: CASSQSTGTLETQYF. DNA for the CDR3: TGCGCCAGCAGCCAATCTACCGGGACTCTAGAGACCCAGTACTTC. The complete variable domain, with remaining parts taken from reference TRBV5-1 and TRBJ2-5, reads KAGVTQTPRYLIKTRGQQVTLSCSPISGHRSVSWYQQTPGQGLQFLFEYFSETQRNKGNFPGRFSGRQFSNSRSEMNVSTLELGDSALYLCASSQSTGTLETQYFGPGTRLLVL.

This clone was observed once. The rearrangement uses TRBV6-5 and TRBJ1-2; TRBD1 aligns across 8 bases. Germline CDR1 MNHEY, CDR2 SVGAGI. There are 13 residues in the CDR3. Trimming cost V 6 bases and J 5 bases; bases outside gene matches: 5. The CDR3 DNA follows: TGTGCCAGCAGCAACAGGGGGAATTATGGCTACACCTTC. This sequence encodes CASSNRGNYGYTF.

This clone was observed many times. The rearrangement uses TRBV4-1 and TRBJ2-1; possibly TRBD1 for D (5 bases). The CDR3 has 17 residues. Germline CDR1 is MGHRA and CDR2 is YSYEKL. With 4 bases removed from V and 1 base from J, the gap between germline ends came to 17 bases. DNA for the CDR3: TGCGCCAGCAGCCGACCGGACATGGGATTTTCCTACAATGAGCAGTTCTTC. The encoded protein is CASSRPDMGFSYNEQFF.

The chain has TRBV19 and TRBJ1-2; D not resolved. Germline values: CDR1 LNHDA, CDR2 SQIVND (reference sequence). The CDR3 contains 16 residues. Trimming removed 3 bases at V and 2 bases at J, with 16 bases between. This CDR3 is CASSIPARAVNYGYTF. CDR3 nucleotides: TGTGCCAGTAGTATCCCTGCCCGCGCGGTGAACTATGGCTACACCTTC.

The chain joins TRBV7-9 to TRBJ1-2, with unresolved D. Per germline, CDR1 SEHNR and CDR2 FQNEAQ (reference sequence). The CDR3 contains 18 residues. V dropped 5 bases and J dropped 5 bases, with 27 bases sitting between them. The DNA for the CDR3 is TGTGCCAGCAGCCACAACGGATGGGGAGATGGTGGCATTTATGGCTACACCTTC. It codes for CASSHNGWGDGGIYGYTF.

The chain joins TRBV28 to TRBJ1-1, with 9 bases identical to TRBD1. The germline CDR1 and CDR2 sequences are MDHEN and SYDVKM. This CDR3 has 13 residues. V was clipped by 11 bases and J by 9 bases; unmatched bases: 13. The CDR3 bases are TGTGCCGCCCGCGGGGGACAGGGCTCCCAAGCTTTCTTT. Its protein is CAARGGQGSQAFF.

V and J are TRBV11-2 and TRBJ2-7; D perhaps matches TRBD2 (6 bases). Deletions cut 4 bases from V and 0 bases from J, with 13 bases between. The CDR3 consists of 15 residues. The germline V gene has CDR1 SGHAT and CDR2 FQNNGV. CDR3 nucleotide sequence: TGTGCCAGCAGCTCGGGAGTCCTGAGCTCCTACGAGCAGTACTTC. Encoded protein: CASSSGVLSSYEQYF.

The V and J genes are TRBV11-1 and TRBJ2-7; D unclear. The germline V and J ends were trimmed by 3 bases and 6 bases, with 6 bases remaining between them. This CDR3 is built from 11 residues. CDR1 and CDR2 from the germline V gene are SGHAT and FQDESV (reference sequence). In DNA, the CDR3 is TGTGCCAGCAGCTTCGGTCTCGAGCAGTACTTC. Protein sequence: CASSFGLEQYF.

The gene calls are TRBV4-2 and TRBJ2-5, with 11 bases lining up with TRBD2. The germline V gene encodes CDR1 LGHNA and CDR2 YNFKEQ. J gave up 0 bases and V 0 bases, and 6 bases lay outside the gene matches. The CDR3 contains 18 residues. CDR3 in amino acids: CASSQDSLAGGNQETQYF. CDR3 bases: TGTGCCAGCAGCCAAGATAGTCTAGCGGGGGGAAACCAAGAGACCCAGTACTTC.

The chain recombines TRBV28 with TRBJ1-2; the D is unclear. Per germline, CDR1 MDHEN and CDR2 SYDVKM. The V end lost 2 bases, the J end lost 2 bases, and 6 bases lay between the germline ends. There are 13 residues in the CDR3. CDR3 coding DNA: TGTGCCAGCAGTTTAACAGAAAACTATGGCTACACCTTC. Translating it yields CASSLTENYGYTF.

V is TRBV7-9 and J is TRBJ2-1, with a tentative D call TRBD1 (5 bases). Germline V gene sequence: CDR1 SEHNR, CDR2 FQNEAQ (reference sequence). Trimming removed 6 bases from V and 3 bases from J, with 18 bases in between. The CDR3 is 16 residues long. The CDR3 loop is CASRPVKAGFYNEQFF. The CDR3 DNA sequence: TGTGCCAGCAGGCCGGTCAAGGCAGGGTTCTACAATGAGCAGTTCTTC. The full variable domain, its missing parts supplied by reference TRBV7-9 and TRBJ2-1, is DTGVSQNPRHKITKRGQNVTFRCDPISEHNRLYWYRQTLGQGPEFLTYFQNEAQLEKSRLLSDRFSAERPKGSFSTLEIQRTEQGDSAMYLCASRPVKAGFYNEQFFGPGTRLTVL.

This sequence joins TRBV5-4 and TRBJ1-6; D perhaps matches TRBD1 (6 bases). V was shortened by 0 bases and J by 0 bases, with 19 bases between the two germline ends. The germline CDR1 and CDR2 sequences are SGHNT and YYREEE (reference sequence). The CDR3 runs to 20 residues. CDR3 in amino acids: CASSLGGGVGIGSYNSPLHF. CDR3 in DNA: TGTGCCAGCAGCTTGGGGGGGGGCGTAGGAATTGGCTCCTATAATTCACCCCTCCACTTT.

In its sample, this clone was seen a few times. The CDR3 DNA is TGCGCCAGCAGCCAAGCGCAGGCAGGGCAGGAGTACTACGAGCAGTACTTC. It is translated as CASSQAQAGQEYYEQYF. J is TRBJ2-7 and V is TRBV4-1; D possibly corresponds to TRBD1 (5 bases). The V gene lost 1 base and the J gene lost 3 bases, with 19 bases spanning the gap. The CDR3 is 17 residues long. The germline V gene has CDR1 MGHRA and CDR2 YSYEKL.

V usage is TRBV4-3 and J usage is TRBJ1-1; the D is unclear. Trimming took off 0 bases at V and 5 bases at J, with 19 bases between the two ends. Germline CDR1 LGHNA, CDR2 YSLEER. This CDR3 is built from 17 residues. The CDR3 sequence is CASSQDRVQSPGTEAFF. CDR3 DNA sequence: TGCGCCAGCAGCCAAGATCGTGTCCAGTCTCCGGGGACTGAAGCTTTCTTT.

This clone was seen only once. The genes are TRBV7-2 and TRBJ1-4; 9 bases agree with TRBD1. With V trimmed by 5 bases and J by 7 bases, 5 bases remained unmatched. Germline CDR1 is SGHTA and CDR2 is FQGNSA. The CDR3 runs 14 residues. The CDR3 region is CASSRDRAVEKLFF. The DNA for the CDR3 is TGTGCCAGCAGCCGGGACAGGGCGGTTGAAAAACTGTTTTTT.

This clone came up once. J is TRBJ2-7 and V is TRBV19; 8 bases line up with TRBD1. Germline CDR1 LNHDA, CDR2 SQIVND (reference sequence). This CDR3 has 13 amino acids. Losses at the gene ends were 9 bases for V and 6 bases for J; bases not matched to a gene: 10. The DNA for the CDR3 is TGTGCCAGCCGCAGGGGGCCGTTAAGCGAGCAGTACTTC. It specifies CASRRGPLSEQYF.

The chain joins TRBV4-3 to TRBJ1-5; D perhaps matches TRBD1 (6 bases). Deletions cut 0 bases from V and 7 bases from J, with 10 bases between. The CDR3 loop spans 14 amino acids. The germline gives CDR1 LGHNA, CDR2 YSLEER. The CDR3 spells CASSQERDNQPQHF. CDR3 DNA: TGCGCCAGCAGCCAAGAAAGGGACAACCAGCCCCAGCATTTT.

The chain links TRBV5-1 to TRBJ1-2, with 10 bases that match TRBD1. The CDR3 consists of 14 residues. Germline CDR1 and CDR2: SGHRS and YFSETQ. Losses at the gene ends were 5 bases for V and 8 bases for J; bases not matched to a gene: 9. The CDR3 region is CASSQGQGNGGYTF. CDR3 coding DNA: TGCGCCAGCAGTCAGGGACAGGGGAATGGAGGCTACACCTTC.

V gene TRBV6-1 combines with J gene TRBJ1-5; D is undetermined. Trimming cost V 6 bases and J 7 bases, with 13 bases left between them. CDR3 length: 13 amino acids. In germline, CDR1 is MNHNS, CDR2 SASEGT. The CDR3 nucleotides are TGTGCCAGCAGGGTGGGCGACCCACAGCCCCAGCATTTT. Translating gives CASRVGDPQPQHF.

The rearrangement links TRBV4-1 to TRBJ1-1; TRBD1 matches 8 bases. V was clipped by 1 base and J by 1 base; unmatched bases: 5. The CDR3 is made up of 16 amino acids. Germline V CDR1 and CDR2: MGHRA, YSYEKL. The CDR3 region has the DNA TGCGCCAGCAGCCAAGGGACAGGGCGGACGAACACTGAAGCTTTCTTT. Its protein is CASSQGTGRTNTEAFF.

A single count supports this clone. CDR3 loop: CASSQDRSSYEQYF. The CDR3 region has the DNA TGTGCCAGCAGCCAAGACAGGAGCTCCTACGAGCAGTACTTC. This chain links TRBV5-4 with TRBJ2-7; tentative D call: TRBD1 (6 bases). Germline CDR1 SGHNT, CDR2 YYREEE (reference sequence). The V end was cut by 4 bases, the J end by 0 bases, with 11 bases between. The CDR3 has 14 amino acids.

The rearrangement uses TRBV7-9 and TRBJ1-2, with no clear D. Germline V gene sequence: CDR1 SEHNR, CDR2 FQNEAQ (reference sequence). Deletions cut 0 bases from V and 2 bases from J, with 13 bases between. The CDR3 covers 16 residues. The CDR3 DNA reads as TGTGCCAGCAGCTTAGCTAGCAATTTAAGAAACTATGGCTACACCTTC. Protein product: CASSLASNLRNYGYTF.

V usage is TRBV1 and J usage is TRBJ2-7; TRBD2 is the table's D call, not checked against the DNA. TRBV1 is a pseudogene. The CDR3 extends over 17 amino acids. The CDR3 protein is CTSSQGRTGGPSYEQYF. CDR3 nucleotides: TGCACCAGCAGCCAAGGCAGGACGGGAGGGCCTTCCTACGAGCAGTACTTC.

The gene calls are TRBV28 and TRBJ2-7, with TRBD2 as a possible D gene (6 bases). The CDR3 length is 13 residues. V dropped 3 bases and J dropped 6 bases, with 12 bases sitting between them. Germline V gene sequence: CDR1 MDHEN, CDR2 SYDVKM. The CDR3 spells CASSFTSSREQYF. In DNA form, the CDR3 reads TGTGCCAGCAGTTTCACTAGCTCCCGCGAGCAGTACTTC.

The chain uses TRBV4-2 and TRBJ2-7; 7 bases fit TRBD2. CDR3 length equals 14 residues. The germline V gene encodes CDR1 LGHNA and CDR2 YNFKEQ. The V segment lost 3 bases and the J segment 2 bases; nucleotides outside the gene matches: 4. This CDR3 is CASSHSGLAYEQYF. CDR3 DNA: TGTGCCAGCAGCCATTCCGGACTAGCCTACGAGCAGTACTTC.